What follows are 26 T cell receptor beta chains derived from one specimen sequenced in a study of shared clonotypes between healthy human individuals. TCRdb's copy holds only in-frame clones and misses some; the assay was immunoSEQ multiplex PCR. This sample has about 2.4 million clones, with around nine tenths found just once. Sample: naive CD4+ T cells sorted from blood. The subset was: CD45RA+ positively selected. These receptors were collected from a man aged 18 to 30 in good health.

This chain links TRBV29-1 with TRBJ2-3, with 13 bases lining up with TRBD2. V dropped 6 bases and J dropped 2; count of bases not matched to a gene: 8. CDR3 size: 16 residues. In germline, CDR1 is SQVTM, CDR2 ANQGSEA. CDR3 nucleotide sequence: TGCAGCGTCCGAGTACTAGCGGGGGGGCCCACAGATACGCAGTATTTT. This gives the protein CSVRVLAGGPTDTQYF.

The V gene is TRBV27, the J gene TRBJ2-5; no clear D gene. This CDR3 contains 14 residues. The germline CDR1 and CDR2 sequences are MNHEY and SMNVEV (reference sequence). Deletions cut 1 base from V and 5 bases from J, with 11 bases between. This CDR3 reads CASSLWQDFETQYF. CDR3 DNA: TGTGCCAGCAGTTTATGGCAAGATTTTGAGACCCAGTACTTC.

In its sample, this clone was seen once. The gene calls are TRBV28 and TRBJ1-1; maybe TRBD1 (5 bases). CDR1 and CDR2 (germline): MDHEN, SYDVKM. V lost 6 bases and J 1 base, leaving 12 bases between the germline ends. This CDR3 contains 14 residues. CDR3 sequence: CASRPGRSNTEAFF. CDR3 nucleotide sequence: TGTGCCAGCAGACCGGGACGGTCGAACACTGAAGCTTTCTTT.

V is TRBV7-9 and J is TRBJ2-2; TRBD1 or TRBD2 may be the D gene (6 bases each). Germline lookup yields CDR1 SEHNR and CDR2 FQNEAQ (reference sequence). The CDR3 consists of 14 residues. Trimming stripped 4 bases from V and 4 bases from J, with 10 bases between. The CDR3 is CASSSGAGTGELFF. CDR3 DNA sequence: TGTGCCAGCAGCTCGGGGGCAGGCACCGGGGAGCTGTTTTTT. The variable domain in full, with the rest retrieved from reference TRBV7-9 and TRBJ2-2, is DTGVSQNPRHKITKRGQNVTFRCDPISEHNRLYWYRQTLGQGPEFLTYFQNEAQLEKSRLLSDRFSAERPKGSFSTLEIQRTEQGDSAMYLCASSSGAGTGELFFGEGSRLTVL.

This clone was seen a single time. The chain joins TRBV10-3 to TRBJ1-5, with unresolved D. The CDR3 has 16 amino acids. The ends were cut back, 3 bases at V and 0 bases at J, with 12 bases in the middle. From germline, CDR1 is ENHRY and CDR2 SYGVKD. The CDR3 DNA is TGTGCCATCAGTGATGGGTGGGTGCATAGCAATCAGCCCCAGCATTTT. Translation: CAISDGWVHSNQPQHF.

This chain links TRBV7-2 with TRBJ1-5, with TRBD1 as a possible D gene (5 bases). Per the germline V gene, CDR1 is SGHTA and CDR2 is FQGNSA. The CDR3 sequence is 14 residues long. Trimming left V 5 bases short and J 6 bases short, with 14 bases between. The CDR3 DNA sequence: TGTGCCAGCAGCCCATCCGGGACGGCTCAGCCCCAGCATTTT. Encoded protein: CASSPSGTAQPQHF.

The chain couples TRBV11-2 to TRBJ2-5; TRBD2 agrees at 11 bases. V lost 2 bases to trimming and J lost 1 base; unmatched junction nucleotides: 12. Germline values: CDR1 SGHAT, CDR2 FQNNGV. The CDR3 is 19 amino acids. In nucleotides, the CDR3 is TGTGCCAGCAGCTTACCCCTGGGTGGACTAGCGGGCTTCCAAGAGACCCAGTACTTC. Translation: CASSLPLGGLAGFQETQYF.

The chain is built from TRBV5-5 and TRBJ1-4, with D unclear. Trimming pared 1 base from V and 5 bases from J, leaving 3 bases between. Germline V gene lookup returns CDR1 SGHKS and CDR2 YYEKEE (reference sequence). The CDR3 has 12 amino acids. CDR3 residues: CASSLKNEKLFF. CDR3 sequence (DNA): TGTGCCAGCAGCTTGAAGAATGAAAAACTGTTTTTT.

The chain links TRBV18 to TRBJ2-7; D may be TRBD2 (7 bases). Germline V lookup: CDR1 KGHSH, CDR2 LQKENI. Trimming pared 0 bases from V and 4 bases from J, leaving 13 bases between. The CDR3 consists of 15 residues. The CDR3 protein is CASSPPGGGGYEQYF. CDR3 bases: TGTGCCAGCTCACCACCGGGGGGGGGCGGTTACGAGCAGTACTTC. The full variable domain, in which reference TRBV18 and TRBJ2-7 provide the parts outside the CDR3, is NAGVMQNPRHLVRRRGQEARLRCSPMKGHSHVYWYRQLPEEGLKFMVYLQKENIIDESGMPKERFSAEFPKEGPSILRIQQVVRGDSAAYFCASSPPGGGGYEQYFGPGTRLTVT.

The chain uses TRBV10-3 and TRBJ2-1; tentatively, D is TRBD2 (6 bases). CDR1 and CDR2 from the germline V gene are ENHRY and SYGVKD. CDR3 length equals 13 residues. V shed 10 bases and J shed 8 bases, with 18 bases lying between them. The CDR3 coding sequence is TGTGCCACCCTTGAGCGGGCCTCGGATGAGCAGTTCTTC. It translates to CATLERASDEQFF.

The chain is built from TRBV6-5 and TRBJ2-7; D perhaps matches TRBD2 (5 bases). The V end was cut by 10 bases, the J end by 7 bases, with 20 bases between. CDR1 MNHEY and CDR2 SVGAGI come from the germline V gene. This CDR3 spans 13 amino acids. CDR3 sequence (DNA): TGTGCCACTAGCAGGAACCTATTGGGAGAGCAGTACTTC. Encoded protein: CATSRNLLGEQYF.

This chain connects TRBV4-3 to TRBJ1-1; D possibly corresponds to TRBD1 (5 bases). Looked up from germline, CDR1 is LGHNA and CDR2 is YSLEER. The CDR3 runs to 14 residues. Deletions cut 1 base from V and 7 bases from J, with 13 bases between. The CDR3 nucleotides are TGCGCCAGCAGCCAAGGACAGACGATAAGTGAAGCTTTCTTT. It yields the protein CASSQGQTISEAFF.

V usage is TRBV19 and J usage is TRBJ2-7, with a tentative D call TRBD1 (5 bases). Per the germline V gene, CDR1 is LNHDA and CDR2 is SQIVND (reference sequence). V lost 4 bases to trimming and J lost 1 base, with 14 bases between them. This CDR3 contains 15 residues. This CDR3 is CASSTYAPGSYEQYF. The CDR3 DNA follows: TGTGCCAGTAGTACGTACGCCCCAGGGTCCTACGAGCAGTACTTC.

This clone was recorded only once. The chain combines TRBV4-3 with TRBJ2-1; unclear D gene. This CDR3 region has 14 residues. V lost 2 bases and J lost 6, with 11 bases in between. Germline CDR1 is LGHNA and CDR2 is YSLEER. DNA of the CDR3: TGCGCCAGCAGCCAACGGTTGTTGAGCAATGAGCAGTTCTTC. Translation gives CASSQRLLSNEQFF.

Of note for this clone: The sample has other DNA sequences that encode this CDR3 too. The gene calls are TRBV30 and TRBJ1-4; 8 positions match TRBD1. Germline V gene data show CDR1 as GTSNPN and CDR2 as SVGIG (reference sequence). The CDR3 extends over 14 amino acids. The V gene end was trimmed by 1 base and the J gene end by 8 bases; junction bases not matched to a gene: 6. The CDR3 loop reads CAWSGDRGREKLFF. For the CDR3, the DNA is TGTGCCTGGAGTGGAGACAGGGGACGGGAAAAACTGTTTTTT.

In DNA, the CDR3 is TGCGCCAGCAGCACCGGACAGGGCAACCAAGAGACCCAGTACTTC. Its translation: CASSTGQGNQETQYF. The chain carries TRBV5-1 and TRBJ2-5; TRBD1 aligns across 8 bases. The J segment lost 0 bases and the V segment lost 4 bases, leaving 5 bases of the junction unmatched. Germline CDR1 reads SGHRS; CDR2 reads YFSETQ. This CDR3 is built from 15 residues.

The gene calls are TRBV11-3 and TRBJ2-5, with a possible D match to TRBD1 (5 bases). Germline CDR1 SGHNT, CDR2 YENEEA. The CDR3 sequence is 14 residues long. Trimming stripped 4 bases from V and 2 bases from J, with 11 bases between. The CDR3 DNA sequence: TGTGCCAGCAGCTCAGACAGCGCTCAAGAGACCCAGTACTTC. It specifies CASSSDSAQETQYF.

The chain combines TRBV19 with TRBJ2-7, with 9 bases matching TRBD2. V was clipped by 3 bases and J by 6 bases; unmatched bases: 15. The CDR3 sequence is 17 residues long. Germline lookup yields CDR1 LNHDA and CDR2 SQIVND (reference sequence). The CDR3, as DNA: TGTGCCAGTAGTATTTTTGGTAGCGGGGGCGTTACGGGCGAGCAGTACTTC. Encoded protein: CASSIFGSGGVTGEQYF.

The chain couples TRBV9 to TRBJ2-5; 10 bases match TRBD1. This CDR3 has 18 residues. CDR1 is SGDLS and CDR2 is YYNGEE in the germline V gene. J lost 3 bases, V lost 0 bases, and 11 bases had no gene match. DNA for the CDR3: TGTGCCAGCAGCGTAGGTGGCTGGGACAGGGGAATCAAAGAGACCCAGTACTTC. This codes for CASSVGGWDRGIKETQYF.

J is TRBJ1-1 and V is TRBV28, with D possibly matching TRBD1 (6 bases). CDR3 size: 14 residues. V was clipped by 10 bases and J by 0 bases, with 15 bases between them. CDR1 is MDHEN, CDR2 SYDVKM, per germline. CDR3 residues: CATFVGTLNTEAFF. The DNA for the CDR3 is TGTGCCACCTTCGTGGGGACATTGAACACTGAAGCTTTCTTT.

Concerning this clone: Within the sample, other DNA sequences also encode this same CDR3. The V call is TRBV5-1, the J call TRBJ2-1; D remains unclear. There are 15 residues in the CDR3. Trimming left V 0 bases short and J 0 bases short, with 7 bases between. The V gene's germline CDR1 is SGHRS and CDR2 YFSETQ. The CDR3 region is CASSLVRSSYNEQFF. The DNA of the CDR3 is TGCGCCAGCAGCTTGGTACGGAGCTCCTACAATGAGCAGTTCTTC.

The rearrangement uses TRBV5-4 and TRBJ2-7, with D perhaps given as TRBD1 or TRBD2 (6 bases each). Between the trimmed V and J ends, which lost 4 bases and 4 bases, there was a span of 21 bases. CDR1 is SGHNT, CDR2 YYREEE, per germline (reference sequence). This CDR3 comprises 16 residues. CDR3 DNA sequence: TGTGCCAGCAGCCCAGGAGGGGGTAGTGTTAAGTACGAGCAGTACTTC. Amino acids: CASSPGGGSVKYEQYF.

Regarding this clone: The sample carries other DNA sequences with the same CDR3. The V gene is TRBV10-3, the J gene TRBJ1-5, with D perhaps matching TRBD1 (5 bases). Germline V gene sequence: CDR1 ENHRY, CDR2 SYGVKD. The CDR3 has 15 residues. The germline V and J ends were trimmed by 0 bases and 1 base, with 7 bases remaining between them. In DNA form, the CDR3 reads TGTGCCATCAGTGAGTCAGGGGACAGCAATCAGCCCCAGCATTTT. Translating gives CAISESGDSNQPQHF.

The chain joins TRBV6-4 to TRBJ2-3; TRBD2 matches at 9 bases. The CDR3 is made up of 17 amino acids. Germline CDR1 reads MRHNA; CDR2 reads SNTAGT. Trimming cost V 2 bases and J 3 bases; bases outside gene matches: 9. The CDR3, as DNA: TGTGCCAGCAGTGACCAGTTAGCGGGAGTACGGACAGATACGCAGTATTTT. Amino acid sequence: CASSDQLAGVRTDTQYF.

The V and J genes are TRBV6-5 and TRBJ2-5, with D perhaps being TRBD1 or TRBD2 (6 bases each). The germline V and J ends were trimmed by 4 bases and 5 bases, with 17 bases remaining between them. Germline-derived CDR1 and CDR2 are MNHEY and SVGAGI. The CDR3 sequence is 15 residues long. CDR3 residues: CASSSPWGAGETQYF. CDR3 DNA sequence: TGTGCCAGCAGTTCCCCCTGGGGGGCAGGGGAGACCCAGTACTTC.

The genes are TRBV5-1 and TRBJ2-7; the D gene is possibly TRBD2 (7 bases). The ends were cut back, 4 bases at V and 1 base at J, with 15 bases in the middle. The CDR3 has 15 amino acids. Germline CDR1 is SGHRS and CDR2 is YFSETQ. CDR3 DNA sequence: TGCGCCAGCAGCCCGGGGGCGGGGGCATCCTACGAGCAGTACTTC. Its translation is CASSPGAGASYEQYF.